The subject of this entry is one T cell receptor (beta chain). What it binds is not known. The sample belongs to a study of T cell repertoires in cytomegalovirus infection. Whole-study results and caveats: Carriers of CMV and the relevant HLA type were discriminated by public TCR beta frequency. HLA-C-restricted CMV clonotypes gave the most frequent clonotype in two of eight donors.

V was pared by 8 bases and J by 6 bases, with 8 bases of the junction left unmatched. There are 13 residues in the CDR3. Per the germline V gene, CDR1 is MNHNY and CDR2 is SVGAGI (reference sequence). TCRdb ran MiXCR on the reads and lists one entry per CDR3 protein. The sample has 200,000 to 250,000 distinct CDR3 sequences, about 23% seen once. The sequenced sample consisted of CD8+ T cells from PBMCs. The rearrangement uses TRBV6-6 and TRBJ2-7; 9 bases line up with TRBD1. This clonotype originated in a human donor in good health (CMV status not recorded). Some clones in this sample may be carry-over from other donors' samples. CDR3 sequence: CASRDRELGEQYF. CDR3 sequence (DNA): TGTGCCAGCCGGGACAGGGAGTTGGGCGAGCAGTACTTC.